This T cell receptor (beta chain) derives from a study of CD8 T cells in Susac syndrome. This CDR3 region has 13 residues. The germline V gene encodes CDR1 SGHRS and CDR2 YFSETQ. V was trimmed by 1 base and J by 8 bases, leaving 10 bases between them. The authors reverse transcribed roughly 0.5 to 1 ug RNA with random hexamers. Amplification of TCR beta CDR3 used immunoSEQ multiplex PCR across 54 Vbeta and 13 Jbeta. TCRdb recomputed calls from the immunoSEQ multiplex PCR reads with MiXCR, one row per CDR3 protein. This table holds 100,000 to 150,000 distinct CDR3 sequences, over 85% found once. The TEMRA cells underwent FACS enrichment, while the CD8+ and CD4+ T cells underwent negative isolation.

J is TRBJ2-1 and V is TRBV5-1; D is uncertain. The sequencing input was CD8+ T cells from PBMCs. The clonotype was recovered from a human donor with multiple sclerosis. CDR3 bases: TGCGCCAGCAGCTTGATTCAGGTAGATGAGCAGTTCTTC. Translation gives CASSLIQVDEQFF.